These 6 T cell receptor beta chains came from one sample sequenced in a study of cytomegalovirus exposure and HLA in healthy donors. The assay was immunoSEQ multiplex PCR, and TCRdb's table has in-frame clones only and misses some. There are about 150,000 clones in the sample; around 90% occur only once, and around 3.4% lies in the top ten. Sequenced sample: PBMCs. Receptors were obtained from a woman under 30 in good health and CMV-seropositive.

The genes are TRBV30 and TRBJ2-1; unclear D gene. Looked up from germline, CDR1 is GTSNPN and CDR2 is SVGIG (reference sequence). The CDR3 totals 15 residues. The germline V and J ends were trimmed by 2 bases and 4 bases, with 15 bases remaining between them. The CDR3 sequence is CAWSTGPRGYNEQFF. In DNA form, the CDR3 reads TGTGCCTGGAGTACCGGCCCGCGCGGATACAATGAGCAGTTCTTC.

The chain links TRBV11-2 to TRBJ1-5; 9 nucleotides align to TRBD1. Germline V gene lookup returns CDR1 SGHAT and CDR2 FQNNGV. Losses at the gene ends were 5 bases for V and 0 bases for J; bases not matched to a gene: 5. CDR3 length equals 16 residues. For the CDR3, the DNA is TGTGCCAGCAGCGCCGACAGGGGGAATAGCAATCAGCCCCAGCATTTT. Encoded protein: CASSADRGNSNQPQHF.

The rearrangement uses TRBV29-1 and TRBJ1-2; the D gene is possibly TRBD1 (5 bases). This CDR3 spans 13 amino acids. CDR1 and CDR2 (germline): SQVTM, ANQGSEA. V lost 5 bases, J lost 2 bases, and 12 bases lay in between. CDR3 sequence: CSVYQGANYGYTF. As DNA, the CDR3 is TGCAGCGTTTATCAGGGCGCGAACTATGGCTACACCTTC.

The genes are TRBV7-9 and TRBJ2-7; 7 bases agree with TRBD1. Germline V gene sequence: CDR1 SEHNR, CDR2 FQNEAQ (reference sequence). Losses at the gene ends were 6 bases for V and 6 bases for J; bases not matched to a gene: 14. The CDR3 runs to 15 residues. The DNA for the CDR3 is TGTGCCAGCAGTCAACAGGGACAGACCCTCGGCGAGCAGTACTTC. As protein: CASSQQGQTLGEQYF.

The chain carries TRBV5-6 and TRBJ2-2, with 16 bases that match TRBD2. Germline CDR1 and CDR2: SGHDT and YYEEEE. There are 16 residues in the CDR3. J gave up 6 bases and V 4 bases, and 3 bases lay outside the gene matches. The CDR3 reads CASSLGTSGRAGELFF. CDR3 coding DNA: TGTGCCAGCAGCCTTGGGACTAGCGGGAGGGCCGGGGAGCTGTTTTTT. The full variable domain, with the rest looked up from reference TRBV5-6 and TRBJ2-2, is DAGVTQSPTHLIKTRGQQVTLRCSPKSGHDTVSWYQQALGQGPQFIFQYYEEEERQRGNFPDRFSGHQFPNYSSELNVNALLLGDSALYLCASSLGTSGRAGELFFGEGSRLTVL.

The CDR3 nucleotides read TGTGCCAGCAGGCTGAAAGCGGGAGGGGCCTCTAGCACAGATACGCAGTATTTT. This translates into CASRLKAGGASSTDTQYF. V gene TRBV7-8 combines with J gene TRBJ2-3; the match to TRBD2 covers 10 bases. The V gene's germline CDR1 is SGHVS and CDR2 FQNEAQ. The length of the CDR3 is 18 residues. V shed 6 bases and J 0 bases; nucleotides not matched to a gene: 12.